This entry features one T cell receptor beta chain sequence. This sample is drawn from a study of blood T cell repertoires in COVID-19. Using immunoSEQ multiplex PCR, the repertoire was profiled, and TCRdb retains in-frame clones only, with some absent. Counted here are 140,000 to 150,000 clones, around 84% occurring once; the ten biggest clones make up 5%. V dropped 7 bases and J dropped 5 bases, with 15 bases sitting between them. The CDR3 runs to 14 residues. In germline, CDR1 is LNHDA, CDR2 SQIVND (reference sequence). The chain has TRBV19 and TRBJ1-5, with D maybe TRBD1 (6 bases). The TCR sequence derives from a woman aged 50 to 60 with acute or convalescent COVID-19. Sequencing was done on a sample of peripheral blood. CDR3 sequence reads: CASNPTTGYQPQHF. The CDR3 DNA is TGTGCCAGTAATCCAACTACAGGGTATCAGCCCCAGCATTTT.